The entry that follows covers one T cell receptor beta chain sequence. This record belongs to a study of monozygotic twins with inflammatory bowel disease. CDR1 is MDHEN and CDR2 is SYDVKM in the germline V gene. This CDR3 comprises 12 residues. TCRdb re-called the 5' RACE reads and catalogs CDR3 proteins one per entry, DNA excluded. In all, the sample yields around 380,000 distinct CDR3 sequences. This TCR was sampled from a human donor with ulcerative colitis or Crohn's disease, or a healthy co-twin of an affected twin (not recorded which). Material: blood. This chain connects TRBV28 to TRBJ2-1. The CDR3 protein is CASSLELPEQFF.